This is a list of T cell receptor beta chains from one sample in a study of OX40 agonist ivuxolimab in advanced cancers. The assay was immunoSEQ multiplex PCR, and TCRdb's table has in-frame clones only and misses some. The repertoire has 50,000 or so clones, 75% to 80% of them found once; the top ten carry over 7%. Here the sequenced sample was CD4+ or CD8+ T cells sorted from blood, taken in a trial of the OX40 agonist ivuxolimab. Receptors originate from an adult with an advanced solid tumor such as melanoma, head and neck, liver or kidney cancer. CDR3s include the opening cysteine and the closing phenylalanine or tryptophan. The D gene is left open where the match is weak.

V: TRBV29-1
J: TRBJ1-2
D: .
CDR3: CSVILFRGDGYTF
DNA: TGCAGCGTTATACTCTTTAGAGGGGACGGCTACACCTTC

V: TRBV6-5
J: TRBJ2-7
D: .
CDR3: CASTRDSPPYEQYF
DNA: TGTGCCAGCACGCGGGACAGCCCCCCCTACGAGCAGTACTTC

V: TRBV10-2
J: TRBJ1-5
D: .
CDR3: CASKGRDGNQPQHF
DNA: TGCGCCAGCAAGGGGCGCGACGGCAATCAGCCCCAGCATTTT

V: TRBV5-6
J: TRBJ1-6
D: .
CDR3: CASTNRFFNSPLHF
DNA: TGTGCCAGCACCAACCGTTTCTTCAATTCACCCCTCCACTTT

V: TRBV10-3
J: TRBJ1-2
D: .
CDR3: CAINRGTGNYGYTF
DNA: TGTGCCATCAATCGAGGGACGGGGAACTATGGCTACACCTTC

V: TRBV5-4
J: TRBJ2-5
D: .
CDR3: CASSLAGRGGRLETQYF
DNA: TGTGCCAGCAGCTTGGCCGGCAGGGGCGGGCGGCTAGAGACCCAGTACTTC

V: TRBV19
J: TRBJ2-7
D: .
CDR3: CASRDRGEQYF
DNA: TGTGCCAGTAGGGACCGAGGGGAGCAGTACTTC

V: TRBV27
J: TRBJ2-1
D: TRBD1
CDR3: CASSWADRAYNEQFF
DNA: TGTGCCAGCAGTTGGGCCGACAGGGCTTACAATGAGCAGTTCTTC

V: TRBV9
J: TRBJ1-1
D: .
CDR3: CASSVGGNGDTEAFF
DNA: TGTGCCAGCAGCGTAGGTGGCAATGGGGACACTGAAGCTTTCTTT

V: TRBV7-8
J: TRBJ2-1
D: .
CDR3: CASSPPLRLAKAYNEQFF
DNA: TGTGCCAGCAGCCCACCGCTGCGGCTAGCGAAAGCCTACAATGAGCAGTTCTTC

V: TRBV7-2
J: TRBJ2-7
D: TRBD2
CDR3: CASSLGLAASYEQYF
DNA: TGTGCCAGCAGCTTAGGACTAGCGGCCTCCTACGAGCAGTACTTC

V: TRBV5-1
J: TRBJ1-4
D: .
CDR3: CASSYDTGLNEKLFF
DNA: TGCGCCAGCAGCTACGATACAGGGTTGAATGAAAAACTGTTTTTT

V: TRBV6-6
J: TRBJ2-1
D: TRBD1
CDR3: CASSSSTGAIYNEQFF
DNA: TGTGCCAGCAGTTCCAGTACAGGGGCGATCTACAATGAGCAGTTCTTC